This TCR beta chain is drawn from a study of metastatic and nonmetastatic thyroid tumors. At the level of the study: Comparative analysis of repertoires was undertaken across blood and tumor or nodule tissue obtained from malignant and benign thyroid patients. Broader study findings: In blood and tumor, TCR beta diversity was reportedly significantly higher in malignant thyroid tumors than in benign nodules.

Per the study methods: To classify distant metastasis in papillary thyroid cancer, a model was built from CDR3 differences across clinicopathological groups. TCRdb reanalyzed the PCR reads with MiXCR. The V and J calls were determined by TCRdb, not by the authors. This sample has 35,000 to 55,000 clones, with under 30% found just once. Remarks on this clone: What it binds is not known. This may stem from a read error, because a much larger clone lies one nucleotide away. The same CDR3 arises from other DNA sequences in this sample as well.

Germline-derived CDR1 and CDR2 are SGHDT and YYEEEE. The CDR3 spans 14 residues. Ahead of thyroid surgery, no patient had received treatment of any kind. The J gene is TRBJ2-5, the V gene TRBV5-6, with a possible D match to TRBD1 (6 bases). Sequenced sample: blood. This TCR was sampled from a male donor with papillary thyroid cancer or a benign thyroid nodule (not recorded which). Some clones in this sample may be carry-over from other donors' samples. DNA for the CDR3: TGTGCCAGCAGCGACAGGCGACCCCAAGAGACACAGTACTTC. This sequence encodes CASSDRRPQETQYF.